The rows below give T cell receptor beta chains drawn from one sample of a study of cytomegalovirus exposure and HLA in healthy donors. Repertoires were generated with immunoSEQ multiplex PCR, while TCRdb's copy carries only in-frame clones and drops some. This table holds about 180,000 clones, about 80% found once. The sample consisted of PBMCs. Receptor source: a woman aged 25 to 39 in good health and CMV-seronegative. Each CDR3 is given with its conserved first and last residue. The D gene is left open where the match is weak. Not all rows give a size; the values are once, few, many and, for expanded clones, a class.

clone_size,j_call,d_call,v_call,cdr3_aa,cdr3_nt
.,TRBJ2-1,TRBD2,TRBV7-2,CASSLGSGGLNEQFF,TGTGCCAGCAGCTTAGGGTCGGGAGGACTCAATGAGCAGTTCTTC
.,TRBJ1-1,.,TRBV7-6,CASSLSGNTEAFF,TGTGCCAGCAGCTTATCAGGAAACACTGAAGCTTTCTTT
.,TRBJ2-1,TRBD2,TRBV4-1,CASSLRLAGNEQFF,TGCGCCAGCAGCCTACGACTAGCGGGAAATGAGCAGTTCTTC
.,TRBJ2-5,.,TRBV29-1,CSVPLTTSRETQYF,TGCAGCGTCCCCTTGACAACTAGCAGGGAGACCCAGTACTTC
.,TRBJ2-3,TRBD2,TRBV28,CASSLELAGGPDTQYF,TGTGCCAGCAGTTTAGAGCTAGCGGGAGGCCCAGATACGCAGTATTTT
.,TRBJ2-3,TRBD2,TRBV7-9,CASSLNSRSGGRTDTQYF,TGTGCCAGCAGCTTAAATTCGAGATCGGGAGGACGCACAGATACGCAGTATTTT
.,TRBJ2-2,TRBD2,TRBV5-4,CASSLVMLAGNTGELFF,TGTGCCAGCAGCTTGGTAATGCTAGCGGGAAACACCGGGGAGCTGTTTTTT
.,TRBJ1-5,TRBD1,TRBV7-9,CASSFGTGADQPQHF,TGTGCCAGCAGCTTCGGGACAGGGGCCGATCAGCCCCAGCATTTT
.,TRBJ2-2,.,TRBV27,CASRKSQGGSTGELFF,TGTGCCAGCAGGAAATCTCAGGGGGGTTCCACCGGGGAGCTGTTTTTT
.,TRBJ1-3,.,TRBV7-2,CAGSIQDSGNTIYF,TGTGCCGGCAGCATACAGGACTCTGGAAACACCATATATTTT
few,TRBJ1-1,TRBD1,TRBV11-2,CASSLYGTGTEAFF,TGTGCCAGCAGCTTATACGGGACAGGCACTGAAGCTTTCTTT
.,TRBJ1-1,.,TRBV7-2,CASRFRQAPNTEAFF,TGTGCCAGCAGATTCCGACAGGCGCCGAACACTGAAGCTTTCTTT
.,TRBJ1-6,.,TRBV6-5,CASSYLGGNNSPLHF,TGTGCCAGCAGTTACTTGGGGGGGAATAATTCACCCCTCCACTTT
.,TRBJ1-2,.,TRBV18,CASSPLVGDHGYTF,TGTGCCAGCTCACCATTAGTGGGAGACCATGGCTACACCTTC
.,TRBJ2-7,.,TRBV6-5,CASSPSTGYEQYF,TGTGCCAGCAGTCCTTCGACAGGCTACGAGCAGTACTTC
.,TRBJ2-1,.,TRBV7-3,CASSPQPWARDYNEQFF,TGTGCCAGCAGCCCCCAGCCGTGGGCAAGAGACTACAATGAGCAGTTCTTC
.,TRBJ1-2,TRBD1,TRBV27,CASRADRINYGYTF,TGTGCCAGCAGGGCGGACAGGATTAACTATGGCTACACCTTC
.,TRBJ1-1,.,TRBV4-1,CASSQDPRTEAFF,TGCGCCAGCAGCCAAGATCCCCGCACTGAAGCTTTCTTT